This T cell receptor beta chain emerged from a study of CD4 T cells in relation to SARS-CoV-2 and coronaviruses. Data came from immunoSEQ multiplex PCR; TCRdb stores just in-frame clones and leaves some out. This table has about 41,000 clones, 82% appearing once. The table lists this clone with a count of one. Its specificity is not known. CDR3 length: 15 amino acids. Germline V gene sequence: CDR1 SNHLY, CDR2 FYNNEI. With V trimmed by 6 bases and J by 5 bases, 8 bases remained unmatched. This receptor was obtained from an adult with COVID-19. The rearrangement uses TRBV2 and TRBJ2-3; 10 bases are shared with TRBD1. Sequencing input: naive CD4+ T cells from PBMCs, cultured in vitro. Specified subset: naive CD4+ T cells isolated by negative enrichment. The CDR3 DNA reads as TGTGCCAGCAGCCGGGACAGGGGATTTGGAGATACGCAGTATTTT. Encoded protein: CASSRDRGFGDTQYF.